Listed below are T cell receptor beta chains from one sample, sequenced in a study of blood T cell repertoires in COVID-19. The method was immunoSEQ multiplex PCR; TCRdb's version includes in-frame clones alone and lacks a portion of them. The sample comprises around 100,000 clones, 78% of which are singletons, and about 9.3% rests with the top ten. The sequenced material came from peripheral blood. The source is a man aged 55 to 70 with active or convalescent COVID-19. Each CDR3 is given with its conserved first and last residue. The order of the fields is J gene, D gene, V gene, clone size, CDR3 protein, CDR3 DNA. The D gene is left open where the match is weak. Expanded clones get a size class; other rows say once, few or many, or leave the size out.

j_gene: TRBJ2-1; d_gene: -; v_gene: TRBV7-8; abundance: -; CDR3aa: CASSFGGRNEQFF; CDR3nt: TGTGCCAGCAGCTTCGGGGGAAGGAATGAGCAGTTCTTC
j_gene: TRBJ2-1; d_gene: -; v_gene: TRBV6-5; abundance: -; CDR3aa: CASVTQGYNEQFF; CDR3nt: TGTGCCAGTGTTACGCAGGGGTACAATGAGCAGTTCTTC
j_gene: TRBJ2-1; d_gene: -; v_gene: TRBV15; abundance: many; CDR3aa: CATSRDRLGQYNEQFF; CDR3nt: TGTGCCACCAGCAGAGATCGGCTTGGGCAATACAATGAGCAGTTCTTC
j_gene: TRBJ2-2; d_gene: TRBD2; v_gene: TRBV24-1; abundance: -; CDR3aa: CATSGAGDGGELFF; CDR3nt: TGTGCCACCAGTGGGGCGGGAGACGGCGGGGAGCTGTTTTTT
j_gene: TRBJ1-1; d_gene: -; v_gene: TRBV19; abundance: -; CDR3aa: CASTRSPGETEAFF; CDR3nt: TGTGCCAGTACTCGATCCCCAGGGGAGACTGAAGCTTTCTTT
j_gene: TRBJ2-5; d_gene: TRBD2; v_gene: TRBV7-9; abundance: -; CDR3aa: CASSEVGGSTQETQYF; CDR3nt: TGTGCCAGCAGCGAAGTGGGCGGGAGTACCCAAGAGACCCAGTACTTC
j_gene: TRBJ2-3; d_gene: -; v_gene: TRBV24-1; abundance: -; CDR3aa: CATSARVGPDTQYF; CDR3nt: TGTGCCACCAGTGCCCGGGTGGGTCCAGATACGCAGTATTTT
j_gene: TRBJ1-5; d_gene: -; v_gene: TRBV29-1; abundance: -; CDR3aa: CSVAEGLSGGQPQHF; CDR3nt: TGCAGCGTCGCTGAGGGACTTTCGGGGGGGCAGCCCCAGCATTTT
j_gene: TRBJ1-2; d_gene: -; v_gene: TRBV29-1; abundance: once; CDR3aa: CSVGEDGYTF; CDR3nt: TGCAGCGTTGGGGAGGATGGCTACACCTTC
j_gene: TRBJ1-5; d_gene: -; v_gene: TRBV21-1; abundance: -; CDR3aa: CASSKAVDRGPNQPQHF; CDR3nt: TGTGCCAGCAGCAAAGCGGTCGACAGGGGGCCTAATCAGCCCCAGCATTTT
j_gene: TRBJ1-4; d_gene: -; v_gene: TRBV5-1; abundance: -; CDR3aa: CASSSGGTNEKLFF; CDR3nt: TGCGCCAGCAGCTCGGGAGGCACTAATGAAAAACTGTTTTTT
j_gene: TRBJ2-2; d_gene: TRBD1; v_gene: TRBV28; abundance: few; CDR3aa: CASSFLGTANTGELFF; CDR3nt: TGTGCCAGCAGTTTCTTGGGGACAGCGAACACCGGGGAGCTGTTTTTT
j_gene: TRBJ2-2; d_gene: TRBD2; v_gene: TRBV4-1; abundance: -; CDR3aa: CASSGHGLGFTGELFF; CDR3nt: TGCGCCAGCAGCGGACACGGACTAGGGTTCACCGGGGAGCTGTTTTTT
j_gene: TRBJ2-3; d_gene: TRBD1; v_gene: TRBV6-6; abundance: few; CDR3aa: CASSPGTAQGDTQYF; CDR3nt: TGTGCCAGCAGTCCCGGGACAGCCCAGGGGGATACGCAGTATTTT
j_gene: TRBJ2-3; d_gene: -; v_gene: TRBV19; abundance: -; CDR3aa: CASSIVDGTDTQYF; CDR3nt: TGTGCCAGTAGTATCGTAGATGGTACAGATACGCAGTATTTT
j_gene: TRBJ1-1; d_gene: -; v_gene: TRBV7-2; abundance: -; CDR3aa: CASSPGRSGEAFF; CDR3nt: TGTGCCAGCAGCCCCGGACGGTCGGGGGAAGCTTTCTTT
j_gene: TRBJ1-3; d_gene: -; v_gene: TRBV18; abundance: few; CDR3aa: CASSPSNGNTIYF; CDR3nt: TGTGCCAGCTCACCGTCCAATGGAAACACCATATATTTT
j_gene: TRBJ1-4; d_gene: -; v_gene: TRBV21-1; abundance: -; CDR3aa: CASTPPPQVANEKLFF; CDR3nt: TGTGCCAGCACCCCCCCACCGCAGGTAGCTAATGAAAAACTGTTTTTT
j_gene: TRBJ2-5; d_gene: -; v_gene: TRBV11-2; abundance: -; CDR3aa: CASSLDGQLGPQETQYF; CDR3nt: TGTGCCAGCAGCTTAGATGGCCAACTAGGCCCCCAAGAGACCCAGTACTTC
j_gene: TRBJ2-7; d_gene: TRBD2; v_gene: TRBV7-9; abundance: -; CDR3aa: CASSPRGGLVYEQYF; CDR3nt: TGTGCCAGCAGCCCTCGGGGAGGGTTGGTTTACGAGCAGTACTTC
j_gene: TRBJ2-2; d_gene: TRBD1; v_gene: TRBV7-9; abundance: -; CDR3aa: CASSSLRQGINTGELFF; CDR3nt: TGTGCCAGCAGCTCCCTCCGACAGGGGATAAACACCGGGGAGCTGTTTTTT
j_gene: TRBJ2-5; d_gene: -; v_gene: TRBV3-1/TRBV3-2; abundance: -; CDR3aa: CASSPSGVETQYF; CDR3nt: TGTGCCAGCAGCCCTTCGGGAGTAGAGACCCAGTACTTC
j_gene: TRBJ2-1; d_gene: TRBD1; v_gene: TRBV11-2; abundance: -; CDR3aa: CASSTTGLSYNEQFF; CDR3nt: TGTGCCAGCAGCACGACAGGGCTGAGTTACAATGAGCAGTTCTTC
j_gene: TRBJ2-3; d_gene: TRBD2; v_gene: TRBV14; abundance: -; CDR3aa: CASSPAGGRTDTQYF; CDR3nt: TGTGCCAGCAGCCCAGCGGGAGGGCGGACAGATACGCAGTATTTT
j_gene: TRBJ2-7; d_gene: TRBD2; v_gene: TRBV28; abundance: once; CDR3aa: CATSWTSGSSYEQYF; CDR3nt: TGTGCCACCTCTTGGACTAGCGGTAGCTCCTACGAGCAGTACTTC
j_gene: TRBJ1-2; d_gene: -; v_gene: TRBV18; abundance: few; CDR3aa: CASSPEGNYGYTF; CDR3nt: TGTGCCAGCTCACCCGAGGGCAACTATGGCTACACCTTC
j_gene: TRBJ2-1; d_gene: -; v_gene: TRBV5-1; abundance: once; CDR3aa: CASSLPDNEQFF; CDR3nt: TGCGCCAGCAGCCTGCCAGACAATGAGCAGTTCTTC
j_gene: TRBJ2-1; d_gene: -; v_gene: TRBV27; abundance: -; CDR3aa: CASSPGGGRTYNEQFF; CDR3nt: TGTGCCAGCAGCCCTGGGGGGGGGCGGACCTACAATGAGCAGTTCTTC
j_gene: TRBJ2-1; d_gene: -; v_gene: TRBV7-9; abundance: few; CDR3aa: CATDGGRWVDEQFF; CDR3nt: TGTGCCACAGACGGGGGTAGGTGGGTTGATGAGCAGTTCTTC
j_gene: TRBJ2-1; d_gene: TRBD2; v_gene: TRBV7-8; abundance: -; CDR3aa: CASSFRGRAHNEQFF; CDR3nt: TGTGCCAGCAGCTTCCGCGGGAGGGCCCACAATGAGCAGTTCTTC
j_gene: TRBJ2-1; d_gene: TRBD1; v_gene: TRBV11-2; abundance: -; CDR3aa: CASSLWGRDRDHNEQFF; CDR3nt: TGTGCCAGCAGCTTATGGGGTAGGGACAGGGACCACAATGAGCAGTTCTTC
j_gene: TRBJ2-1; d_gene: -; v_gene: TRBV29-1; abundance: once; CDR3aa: CSVDAPTSYNEQFF; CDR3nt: TGCAGCGTTGACGCGCCTACGTCCTACAATGAGCAGTTCTTC
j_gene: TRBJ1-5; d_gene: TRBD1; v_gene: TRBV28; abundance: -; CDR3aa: CASSSRGRQPQHF; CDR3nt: TGTGCCAGCAGTAGCAGGGGGCGGCAGCCCCAGCATTTT
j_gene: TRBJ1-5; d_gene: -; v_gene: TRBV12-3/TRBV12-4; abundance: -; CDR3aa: CATGFDNQPQHF; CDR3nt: TGTGCCACAGGGTTTGACAATCAGCCCCAGCATTTT
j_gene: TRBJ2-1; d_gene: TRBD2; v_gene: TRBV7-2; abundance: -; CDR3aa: CASSKTSGANNEQFF; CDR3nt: TGTGCCAGCAGCAAGACTAGCGGGGCCAACAATGAGCAGTTCTTC
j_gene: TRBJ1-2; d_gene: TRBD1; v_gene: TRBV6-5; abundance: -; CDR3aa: CASSWTGRDGYTF; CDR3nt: TGTGCCAGCAGTTGGACAGGGAGAGATGGCTACACCTTC